One sample yielded the 26 T cell receptor beta chains listed below, sequenced in a study of neurological immune-mediated disorders. TCRdb redid the calling of the 5' RACE reads with MiXCR, one entry per CDR3 protein. The sample shows tens of thousands of distinct CDR3 sequences, under 3.5% of them seen only once. The sequenced sample was PBMCs. These receptors originate from a man aged 40-49 years with multiple sclerosis.

Many counts were recorded for this clonotype. The chain combines TRBV20-1 with TRBJ1-1; D is unclear. Germline values: CDR1 DFQATT, CDR2 SNEGSKA (reference sequence). Deletions cut 8 bases from V and 0 bases from J, with 13 bases between. The CDR3 has 13 amino acids. CDR3 DNA sequence: TGCAGTCCCGTAGATGGCATGAACACTGAAGCTTTCTTT. Translating gives CSPVDGMNTEAFF.

This clonotype was detected many times. The J gene is TRBJ1-1, the V gene TRBV20-1; 11 bases map to TRBD1. The CDR3 sequence is 15 residues long. Germline values: CDR1 DFQATT, CDR2 SNEGSKA (reference sequence). V gave up 0 bases and J gave up 7 bases; unmatched junction bases: 7. Here the CDR3 reads CSAREGTGGKSEAFF. CDR3 in DNA: TGCAGTGCTAGAGAGGGGACAGGGGGTAAGAGTGAAGCTTTCTTT.

This clonotype was counted many times. The chain links TRBV4-1 to TRBJ2-1; no clear D. Trimming took off 0 bases at V and 3 bases at J, with 9 bases between the two ends. CDR3 length equals 15 residues. Germline-derived CDR1 and CDR2 are MGHRA and YSYEKL. The CDR3 region is CASSQDMAGYNEQFF. CDR3 bases: TGCGCCAGCAGCCAAGATATGGCAGGCTACAATGAGCAGTTCTTC.

This clonotype was observed at least ten times. The chain combines TRBV12-3 or TRBV12-4 with TRBJ2-7; no clear D. This CDR3 contains 15 residues. The V end was cut by 2 bases, the J end by 0 bases, with 11 bases between. The CDR3: CASSLKVGSSYEQYF. The DNA for the CDR3 is TGTGCCAGCAGTTTAAAGGTTGGAAGCTCCTACGAGCAGTACTTC.

This clonotype was detected a few times. Since a much larger clone is just one base distant, this may be a read error. This rearrangement joins TRBV27 to TRBJ1-2; 9 bases are shared with TRBD1. The CDR3 runs 14 residues. The germline V gene has CDR1 MNHEY and CDR2 SMNVEV (reference sequence). V was pared by 4 bases and J by 9 bases, with 9 bases of the junction left unmatched. The CDR3 nucleotides read TGTGCCAGCAGTTACGGGACAGGGAGGGAGAGCTACACCTTC. Amino acid sequence: CASSYGTGRESYTF.

This clonotype was seen many times. The rearrangement links TRBV7-9 to TRBJ2-1; D not resolved. Germline V CDR1 and CDR2: SEHNR, FQNEAQ (reference sequence). The CDR3 loop spans 14 amino acids. Deletions cut 3 bases from V and 3 bases from J, with 9 bases between. The CDR3 region has the DNA TGTGCCAGCAGCTTGGGCTGGAGCTACAATGAGCAGTTCTTC. This encodes CASSLGWSYNEQFF. The whole variable domain, remainder taken from reference TRBV7-9 and TRBJ2-1, is DTGVSQNPRHKITKRGQNVTFRCDPISEHNRLYWYRQTLGQGPEFLTYFQNEAQLEKSRLLSDRFSAERPKGSFSTLEIQRTEQGDSAMYLCASSLGWSYNEQFFGPGTRLTVL.

Many counts were recorded for this clonotype. This sequence joins TRBV5-1 and TRBJ2-1; D is unresolved. The CDR3 has 14 residues. Germline-derived CDR1 and CDR2 are SGHRS and YFSETQ. V lost 0 bases to trimming and J lost 4 bases, with 8 bases between them. The CDR3 protein is CASSLEPEYNEQFF. DNA for the CDR3: TGCGCCAGCAGCTTGGAGCCGGAGTACAATGAGCAGTTCTTC.

Many counts were recorded for this clonotype. The chain combines TRBV5-1 with TRBJ2-5, with D possibly being TRBD1 or TRBD2 (5 bases each). This CDR3 has 15 amino acids. Germline loops: CDR1 SGHRS, CDR2 YFSETQ. V lost 0 bases and J lost 5, with 14 bases in between. The chain's CDR3 is CASSLARGDRETQYF. CDR3 DNA sequence: TGCGCCAGCAGCTTGGCCAGAGGGGATCGGGAGACCCAGTACTTC.

This clonotype was detected many times. The chain joins TRBV12-3 or TRBV12-4 to TRBJ1-4; D is undetermined. V was pared by 6 bases and J by 10 bases, with 12 bases between. This CDR3 is built from 12 residues. The CDR3 nucleotides read TGTGCCAGCAGCGAGACCCCCACAAAACTGTTTTTT. Amino acids: CASSETPTKLFF.

This clonotype was detected a few times. One base away lies a much larger clone, so this may be a sequencing read error. The CDR3, as DNA: TGTGACAGCAGCTTTGCAGATACGCAGTATTTT. Its translation: CDSSFADTQYF. The chain has TRBV7-2 and TRBJ2-3; D call uncertain. From germline, CDR1 is SGHTA and CDR2 FQGNSA. The CDR3 totals 11 residues.

This clonotype was found many times. J is TRBJ2-7 and V is TRBV20-1; possibly TRBD2 for D (5 bases). In germline, CDR1 is DFQATT, CDR2 SNEGSKA (reference sequence). The V and J ends lost 3 bases and 0 bases respectively, with 12 bases between them. The CDR3 covers 14 residues. The CDR3 region is CSASEGVYSYEQYF. The CDR3 nucleotides read TGCAGTGCTAGTGAGGGTGTCTACTCCTACGAGCAGTACTTC.

This clonotype was counted at least ten times. The gene calls are TRBV5-1 and TRBJ2-1; 10 nucleotides match TRBD2. The CDR3 is made up of 15 amino acids. Germline CDR1 reads SGHRS; CDR2 reads YFSETQ. The ends lost 5 bases at V and 3 bases at J; junction bases unmatched: 5. As DNA, the CDR3 is TGCGCCAGCAGTCTAGCGGGGGATTTCTACAATGAGCAGTTCTTC. Translated: CASSLAGDFYNEQFF. Full variable domain (remainder filled in from reference TRBV5-1 and TRBJ2-1): KAGVTQTPRYLIKTRGQQVTLSCSPISGHRSVSWYQQTPGQGLQFLFEYFSETQRNKGNFPGRFSGRQFSNSRSEMNVSTLELGDSALYLCASSLAGDFYNEQFFGPGTRLTVL.

This clonotype was detected ten times or more. CDR3: CASRPRDLGNTEAFF. As DNA, the CDR3 is TGTGCCAGCAGGCCTAGGGATTTAGGGAACACTGAAGCTTTCTTT. The V gene is TRBV12-3 or TRBV12-4, the J gene TRBJ1-1; D gene ambiguous. Deletions cut 6 bases from V and 1 base from J, with 15 bases between. The CDR3 contains 15 residues.

The sample holds many counts of this clonotype. The chain has TRBV12-3 or TRBV12-4 and TRBJ2-2, with 8 bases aligning to TRBD2. J lost 8 bases, V lost 4 bases, and 12 bases had no gene match. There are 16 residues in the CDR3. The CDR3 protein is CASSSGLAGLTGELFF. CDR3 sequence (DNA): TGTGCCAGCAGTTCCGGACTAGCCGGTTTAACTGGGGAGCTGTTTTTT.

This clonotype has ten or more counts. The chain employs TRBV5-1 and TRBJ2-1, with TRBD2 matching over 13 bases. Germline V gene data show CDR1 as SGHRS and CDR2 as YFSETQ. V lost 3 bases to trimming and J lost 9 bases; unmatched junction nucleotides: 9. The CDR3 extends over 16 amino acids. The CDR3 region has the DNA TGCGCCAGCAGCTCCCTAAGGACTAGCGGGAGAGGTGAGCAGTTCTTC. Protein product: CASSSLRTSGRGEQFF.

The V gene is TRBV6-6, the J gene TRBJ1-3, with D hard to call. Germline V gene lookup returns CDR1 MNHNY and CDR2 SVGAGI (reference sequence). V gave up 6 bases and J gave up 0 bases, with 9 bases separating them. This CDR3 has 14 amino acids. The CDR3 is CASRKQLSGNTIYF. CDR3 nucleotide sequence: TGTGCCAGCAGGAAACAGCTCTCTGGAAACACCATATATTTT.

V is TRBV19 and J is TRBJ1-1; maybe TRBD1 (5 bases). The CDR3 runs 15 residues. Looked up from germline, CDR1 is LNHDA and CDR2 is SQIVND (reference sequence). The V and J ends lost 10 bases and 5 bases respectively, with 23 bases between them. The CDR3 reads CATRREGLLGTEAFF. CDR3 DNA: TGTGCCACCCGAAGGGAGGGACTGTTGGGTACTGAAGCTTTCTTT. Full variable domain (outside the CDR3, taken from reference TRBV19 and TRBJ1-1): DGGITQSPKYLFRKEGQNVTLSCEQNLNHDAMYWYRQDPGQGLRLIYYSQIVNDFQKGDIAEGYSVSREKKESFPLTVTSAQKNPTAFYLCATRREGLLGTEAFFGQGTRLTVV.

The chain's CDR3 is CASSLLAGGPGYEQFF. The CDR3 bases are TGTGCCAGCAGCCTCCTAGCGGGAGGGCCGGGTTATGAGCAGTTCTTC. The chain has TRBV5-5 and TRBJ2-1; TRBD2 matches 12 bases. The germline V gene has CDR1 SGHKS and CDR2 YYEKEE (reference sequence). This CDR3 has 16 amino acids. Trimming removed 4 bases from V and 8 bases from J; junction bases left unmatched: 10.

Ten or more counts support this clonotype. This chain joins TRBV7-9 and TRBJ2-1; D not resolved. Germline assignment: CDR1 SEHNR and CDR2 FQNEAQ (reference sequence). The CDR3 runs to 14 residues. Trimming took 1 base from V and 6 from J, leaving 10 bases between them. The DNA for the CDR3 is TGTGCCAGCAGCTTAGTGTCCGGGCCCAATGAGCAGTTCTTC. It specifies CASSLVSGPNEQFF. The complete variable domain, with remaining parts taken from reference TRBV7-9 and TRBJ2-1, reads DTGVSQNPRHKITKRGQNVTFRCDPISEHNRLYWYRQTLGQGPEFLTYFQNEAQLEKSRLLSDRFSAERPKGSFSTLEIQRTEQGDSAMYLCASSLVSGPNEQFFGPGTRLTVL.

This clonotype occurred a few times. CDR3 loop: CASSPPRLGGASGYTF. CDR3 DNA: TGTGCCAGCTCACCACCACGACTTGGGGGCGCTTCTGGCTACACCTTC. The V gene is TRBV18, the J gene TRBJ1-2, with D tentatively TRBD1 (6 bases). Trimming stripped 0 bases from V and 7 bases from J, with 18 bases between. CDR1 KGHSH and CDR2 LQKENI come from the germline V gene. CDR3 length equals 16 residues.

The sample holds a few counts of this clonotype. Since a much larger clone is just one base distant, this may be a read error. This chain uses TRBV5-1 with TRBJ2-7, with D perhaps matching TRBD2 (5 bases). The germline CDR1 and CDR2 sequences are SGHRS and YFSETQ. V was shortened by 2 bases and J by 7 bases, with 16 bases between the two germline ends. CDR3 length: 14 residues. The CDR3 nucleotides read TGCGCCAGCAGCTTCTCTGGACGCCGGGAAGAGCAGTACTTC. Encoded protein: CASSFSGRREEQYF. Full variable domain (remainder filled in from reference TRBV5-1 and TRBJ2-7): KAGVTQTPRYLIKTRGQQVTLSCSPISGHRSVSWYQQTPGQGLQFLFEYFSETQRNKGNFPGRFSGRQFSNSRSEMNVSTLELGDSALYLCASSFSGRREEQYFGPGTRLTVT.

This clonotype was seen repeatedly, ten times or more. V is TRBV10-3 and J is TRBJ1-4; D remains ambiguous. Germline assignment: CDR1 ENHRY and CDR2 SYGVKD. V lost 2 bases to trimming and J lost 6 bases, with 13 bases between them. The CDR3 consists of 15 residues. The CDR3 is CAISEIAGSDEKLFF. The CDR3 coding sequence is TGTGCCATCAGTGAGATAGCGGGGTCGGATGAAAAACTGTTTTTT.

This clonotype was seen at least ten times. The chain recombines TRBV5-1 with TRBJ2-1, with D possibly matching TRBD2 (5 bases). This CDR3 contains 14 residues. Trimming cost V 0 bases and J 7 bases, with 11 bases left between them. CDR1 is SGHRS, CDR2 YFSETQ, per germline. The CDR3 protein is CASSLVAMVNEQFF. The CDR3 region has the DNA TGCGCCAGCAGCTTGGTAGCGATGGTTAATGAGCAGTTCTTC.

Ten or more counts support this clonotype. The chain recombines TRBV20-1 with TRBJ2-1; a weak D match, TRBD1 (5 bases). The V and J ends lost 4 bases and 0 bases respectively, with 13 bases between them. Germline CDR1 is DFQATT and CDR2 is SNEGSKA (reference sequence). The CDR3 is 15 amino acids. The CDR3 region is CSAKKTESSYNEQFF. CDR3 coding DNA: TGCAGTGCTAAAAAGACAGAAAGCTCCTACAATGAGCAGTTCTTC.

This chain's CDR3 is CASSPTRTGNYGYTF. CDR3 sequence (DNA): TGTGCCAGCAGCCCGACCCGGACGGGAAACTATGGCTACACCTTC. The rearrangement links TRBV11-2 to TRBJ1-2, with D unclear. Germline CDR1 is SGHAT and CDR2 is FQNNGV. V lost 5 bases, J lost 2 bases, and 15 bases lay in between. The CDR3 spans 15 residues.

The sample holds many counts of this clonotype. The chain links TRBV3-1 to TRBJ2-1; 7 bases map to TRBD2. The CDR3 consists of 19 residues. Germline V gene data show CDR1 as LGHDT and CDR2 as YNNKEL (reference sequence). The trim removed 5 bases at V and 7 bases at J, leaving 23 bases unmatched. The chain's CDR3 is CASSDVGWGGSHRENEQFF. CDR3 sequence (DNA): TGTGCCAGCAGCGACGTCGGTTGGGGCGGGAGTCATAGAGAGAATGAGCAGTTCTTC.